This TCR beta chain appears in the sequencing data of a study of immune characterization of retroperitoneal liposarcoma. CDR3 length: 16 residues. Per the germline V gene, CDR1 is MNHNS and CDR2 is SASEGT. The V gene end was trimmed by 7 bases and the J gene end by 9 bases; junction bases not matched to a gene: 14. TCRdb re-analysed the PCR reads in MiXCR, keeping a single row per CDR3 protein. In the table there are 1,600 or so distinct CDR3 sequences, about 46% of which are singletons. Sequencing was carried out using tumor tissue. The source is a female donor with retroperitoneal liposarcoma. This sequence joins TRBV6-1 and TRBJ2-2; 10 bases map to TRBD2. For the CDR3, the DNA is TGTGCCAGCAAGCCTTATGGGGCTAGCGGGAGACGGGAGCTGTTTTTT. Translation gives CASKPYGASGRRELFF.